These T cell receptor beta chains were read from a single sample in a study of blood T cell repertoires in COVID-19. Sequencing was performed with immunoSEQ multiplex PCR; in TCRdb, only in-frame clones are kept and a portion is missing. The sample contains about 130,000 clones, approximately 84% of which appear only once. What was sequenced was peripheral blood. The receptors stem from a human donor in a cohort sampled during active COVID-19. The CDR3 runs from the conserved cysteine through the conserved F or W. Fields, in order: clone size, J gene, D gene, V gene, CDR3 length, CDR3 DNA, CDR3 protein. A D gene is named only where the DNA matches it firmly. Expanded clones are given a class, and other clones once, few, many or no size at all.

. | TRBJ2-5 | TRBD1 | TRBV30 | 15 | TGTGCCTGGAGTGTACCCCAGGGGGCGCGAGAGACCCAGTACTTC | CAWSVPQGARETQYF
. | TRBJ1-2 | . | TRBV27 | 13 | TGTGCCAGCAGTTTCACAGGGCGCGGTGGCTACACCTTC | CASSFTGRGGYTF
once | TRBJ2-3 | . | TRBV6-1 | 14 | TGTGCCAGCAGTGAAGGCCTAGCCGCAGATACGCAGTATTTT | CASSEGLAADTQYF
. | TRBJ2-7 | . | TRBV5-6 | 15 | TGTGCCAGCAGCTCCGACCCCTATACAGGGAACGAGCAGTACTTC | CASSSDPYTGNEQYF
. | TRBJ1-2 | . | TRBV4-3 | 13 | TGCGCCAGCAGCCAAGAAAGGGGGACTGGCTACACCTTC | CASSQERGTGYTF
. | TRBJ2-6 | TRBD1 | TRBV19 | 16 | TGTGCCAGTAGTATCACAGGGGTCTCTGGGGCCAACGTCCTGACTTTC | CASSITGVSGANVLTF
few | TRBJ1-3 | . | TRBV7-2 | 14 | TGTGCCAGCAGCTTTGGGGGGTTGGGAAACACCATATATTTT | CASSFGGLGNTIYF
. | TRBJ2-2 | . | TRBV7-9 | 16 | TGTGCCAGCAGACTTGCGGACGGAGGCCACACCGGGGAGCTGTTTTTT | CASRLADGGHTGELFF
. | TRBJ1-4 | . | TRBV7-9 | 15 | TGTGCCAGCAGCTTACAGTTTCAGACTAATGAAAAACTGTTTTTT | CASSLQFQTNEKLFF
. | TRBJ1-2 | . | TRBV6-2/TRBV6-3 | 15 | TGTGCCAGCAGCGTCGCCTTAAGCGTCAACTATGGCTACACCTTC | CASSVALSVNYGYTF
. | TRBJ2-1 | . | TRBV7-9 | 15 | TGTGCCAGCAGCTTAGGAGGGGGGGCACTCAATGAGCAGTTCTTC | CASSLGGGALNEQFF
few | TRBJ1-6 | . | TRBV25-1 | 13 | TGTGCCAGCAGCGGGGGGGATATTTCACCCCTCCACTTT | CASSGGDISPLHF
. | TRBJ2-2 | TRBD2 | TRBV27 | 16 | TGTGCCAGCAGGATGAGGGAGGCGGGGGTAACCGGGGAGCTGTTTTTT | CASRMREAGVTGELFF
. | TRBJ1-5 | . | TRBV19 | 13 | TGTGCCAGTAGTATCAGAGGGAATCAGCCCCAGCATTTT | CASSIRGNQPQHF
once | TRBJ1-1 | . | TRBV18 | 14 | TGTGCCAGCTCACCTGGGGAGCCGAAGCTGGGAGCTTTCTTT | CASSPGEPKLGAFF
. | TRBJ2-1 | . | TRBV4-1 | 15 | TGCGCCAGCAGCCAAGAAGAAACAGGCTTCAATGAGCAGTTCTTC | CASSQEETGFNEQFF
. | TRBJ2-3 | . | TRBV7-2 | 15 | TGTGCCAGCAGCTTGTGGGTGGGGCCCACAGATACGCAGTATTTT | CASSLWVGPTDTQYF
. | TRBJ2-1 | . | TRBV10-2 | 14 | TGCGCCAGCAGTACCTCGGGGTCGGTTAGTGAGCAGTTCTTC | CASSTSGSVSEQFF
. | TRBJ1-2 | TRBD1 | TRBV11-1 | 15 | TGTGCCAGCAGCCCGACAGGGGGCGGGGTTCCTGGCTACACCTTC | CASSPTGGGVPGYTF
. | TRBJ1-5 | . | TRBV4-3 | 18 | TGCGCCAGCAGCCAAGAGGTCGAGGCCCTGGGTAGCAATCAGCCCCAGCATTTT | CASSQEVEALGSNQPQHF
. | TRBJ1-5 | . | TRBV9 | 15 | TGTGCCAGCAGCCCTCGGACGGGAGTGGGTGAGCCCCAGCATTTT | CASSPRTGVGEPQHF
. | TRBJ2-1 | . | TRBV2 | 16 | TGTGCCAGCAGACCAACAGGGGGGGGATCCTACAATGAGCAGTTCTTC | CASRPTGGGSYNEQFF
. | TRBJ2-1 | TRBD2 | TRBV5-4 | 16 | TGTGCCAGCAGCTTGGGACTAGCGGGGGATTACAATGAGCAGTTCTTC | CASSLGLAGDYNEQFF